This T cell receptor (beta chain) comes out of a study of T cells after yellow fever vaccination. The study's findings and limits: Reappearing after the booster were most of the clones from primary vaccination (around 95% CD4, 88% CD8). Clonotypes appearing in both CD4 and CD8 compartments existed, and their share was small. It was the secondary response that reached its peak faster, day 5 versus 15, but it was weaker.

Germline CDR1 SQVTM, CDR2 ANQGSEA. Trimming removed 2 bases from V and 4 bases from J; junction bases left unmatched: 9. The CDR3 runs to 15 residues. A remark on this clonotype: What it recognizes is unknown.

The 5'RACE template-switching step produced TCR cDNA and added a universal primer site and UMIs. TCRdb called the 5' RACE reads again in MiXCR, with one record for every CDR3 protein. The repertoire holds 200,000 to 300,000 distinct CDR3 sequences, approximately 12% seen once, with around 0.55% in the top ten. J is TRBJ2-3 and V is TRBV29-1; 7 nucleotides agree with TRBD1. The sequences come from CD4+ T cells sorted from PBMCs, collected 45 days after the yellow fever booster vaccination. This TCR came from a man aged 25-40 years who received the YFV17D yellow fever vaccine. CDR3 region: CSVEYRDRVPDTQYF. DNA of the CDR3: TGCAGCGTTGAATACCGGGACAGAGTTCCAGATACGCAGTATTTT.